The 22 T cell receptor beta chains given below trace back to one sample, sequenced in a study of blood T cell repertoires in COVID-19. The repertoire was sequenced with immunoSEQ multiplex PCR; TCRdb's copy has only in-frame clones and lacks some. This sample has approximately 250,000 clones, with about nine tenths found just once. Input material: peripheral blood. The source of these receptors is a man between 25 and 39 years old who had recovered from COVID-19.

This rearrangement joins TRBV19 to TRBJ2-5, with 12 bases identical to TRBD2. This CDR3 contains 16 residues. Germline assignment: CDR1 LNHDA and CDR2 SQIVND (reference sequence). V trimming: 5 bases; J trimming: 3 bases; junction bases outside the gene matches: 7. As DNA, the CDR3 is TGTGCCAGTAGTCCCAGACTAGCGGGGGTTGAAGAGACCCAGTACTTC. This gives the protein CASSPRLAGVEETQYF.

The chain recombines TRBV19 with TRBJ2-3; a weak D match, TRBD2 (5 bases). Germline V gene sequence: CDR1 LNHDA, CDR2 SQIVND (reference sequence). The CDR3 spans 16 residues. V shed 2 bases and J shed 0 bases, with 12 bases lying between them. The CDR3 loop reads CASSIRAATSTDTQYF. In DNA form, the CDR3 reads TGTGCCAGTAGTATAAGAGCGGCTACTAGCACAGATACGCAGTATTTT.

DNA for the CDR3: TGTGCCAGCAGGTTAACTAGCGGGGGGGCCGGAGAGACCCAGTACTTC. This translates into CASRLTSGGAGETQYF. V usage is TRBV7-6 and J usage is TRBJ2-5, with 13 bases that match TRBD2. Germline V gives CDR1 SGHVS, CDR2 FNYEAQ. The CDR3 runs to 16 residues. The J segment lost 4 bases and the V segment lost 6 bases, leaving 8 bases of the junction unmatched. The full variable domain, its missing parts supplied by reference TRBV7-6 and TRBJ2-5, is GAGVSQSPRYKVTKRGQDVALRCDPISGHVSLYWYRQALGQGPEFLTYFNYEAQQDKSGLPNDRFSAERPEGSISTLTIQRTEQRDSAMYRCASRLTSGGAGETQYFGPGTRLLVL.

This rearrangement joins TRBV28 to TRBJ2-1; possible D gene TRBD1, 6 bases. The V and J ends lost 7 bases and 3 bases respectively, with 16 bases between them. The CDR3 is made up of 15 amino acids. Germline-derived CDR1 and CDR2 are MDHEN and SYDVKM. CDR3 protein: CASTPAGDVYNEQFF. The CDR3 DNA reads TGTGCCAGCACCCCCGCAGGGGACGTCTACAATGAGCAGTTCTTC.

The V gene is TRBV2, the J gene TRBJ2-7; 8 bases line up with TRBD1. This CDR3 has 16 amino acids. Germline CDR1 SNHLY, CDR2 FYNNEI. The V gene end was trimmed by 9 bases and the J gene end by 2 bases; junction bases not matched to a gene: 15. This CDR3 reads CASSLRGTGVPYEQYF. The CDR3 DNA reads as TGTGCCAGTTCCCTTCGGGGGACAGGTGTTCCCTACGAGCAGTACTTC.

This CDR3 reads CASSPRGPTEAFF. DNA of the CDR3: TGTGCCAGCAGCCCAAGGGGGCCCACTGAAGCTTTCTTT. The chain carries TRBV6-6 and TRBJ1-1; TRBD1 aligns across 7 bases. After removal of 6 bases from V and 4 bases from J, the junction contained 5 bases not matched to a gene. Germline V gene data show CDR1 as MNHNY and CDR2 as SVGAGI (reference sequence). This CDR3 contains 13 residues.

The CDR3: CASGDTSQETQYF. For the CDR3, the DNA is TGCGCCAGCGGCGACACCTCCCAAGAGACCCAGTACTTC. V and J are TRBV5-1 and TRBJ2-5; no reliable D call. V lost 7 bases and J 1 base, leaving 11 bases between the germline ends. The V gene's germline CDR1 is SGHRS and CDR2 YFSETQ. The CDR3 consists of 13 residues.

The rearrangement links TRBV18 to TRBJ1-1, with 8 bases identical to TRBD1. From germline, CDR1 is KGHSH and CDR2 LQKENI. The CDR3 has 15 residues. Trimming took 2 bases from V and 7 from J; bases not matched to a gene: 9. CDR3 amino acids: CASSPNRGSRGEAFF. The CDR3 DNA is TGTGCCAGCTCACCAAACAGGGGGTCGAGAGGTGAAGCTTTCTTT.

V and J are TRBV24-1 and TRBJ2-5; D is possibly TRBD1 (6 bases). Per the germline V gene, CDR1 is KGHDR and CDR2 is SFDVKD. The CDR3 spans 14 residues. V lost 4 bases, J lost 5 bases, and 13 bases lay in between. The CDR3 DNA reads as TGTGCCACCAGTGACCTAACAGGGATTGAGACCCAGTACTTC. Protein product: CATSDLTGIETQYF.

The V call is TRBV6-5, the J call TRBJ2-3; 8 nucleotides agree with TRBD2. Trimming took 0 bases from V and 2 from J; bases not matched to a gene: 1. Germline CDR1 MNHEY, CDR2 SVGAGI. CDR3 length: 15 amino acids. DNA of the CDR3: TGTGCCAGCAGTTACTCTAGCGGGATCACAGATACGCAGTATTTT. It codes for CASSYSSGITDTQYF.

The V gene is TRBV7-9, the J gene TRBJ2-2, with 9 bases that match TRBD2. The CDR3 extends over 16 amino acids. CDR1 SEHNR and CDR2 FQNEAQ come from the germline V gene (reference sequence). Trimming took 6 bases from V and 3 from J; bases not matched to a gene: 8. The CDR3 nucleotides are TGTGCCAGCAGGGTCCGGACTAGCGTCGACACCGGGGAGCTGTTTTTT. It translates to CASRVRTSVDTGELFF.

The chain combines TRBV5-1 with TRBJ2-7; perhaps TRBD1 as D (6 bases). The CDR3 has 14 amino acids. Germline CDR1 reads SGHRS; CDR2 reads YFSETQ. Trimming took 2 bases from V and 6 from J, leaving 15 bases between them. The CDR3 DNA reads TGCGCCAGCAGCTTTCAACAGGGATCGGGCGAGCAGTACTTC. Amino acid sequence: CASSFQQGSGEQYF.

The rearrangement uses TRBV7-2 and TRBJ2-1; 7 positions match TRBD2. J gave up 5 bases and V 4 bases, and 5 bases lay outside the gene matches. The length of the CDR3 is 14 residues. Germline V CDR1 and CDR2: SGHTA, FQGNSA. This CDR3 reads CASSYPGGDNEQFF. CDR3 bases: TGTGCCAGCAGCTACCCTGGGGGGGACAATGAGCAGTTCTTC.

CDR3 region: CASSLDTRVEQYF. CDR3 in DNA: TGTGCCAGCAGCTTAGATACGAGGGTCGAGCAGTACTTC. This chain uses TRBV7-9 with TRBJ2-7, with D possibly TRBD2 on 5 matching bases. V lost 1 base to trimming and J lost 6 bases, with 10 bases between them. Per the germline V gene, CDR1 is SEHNR and CDR2 is FQNEAQ (reference sequence). The CDR3 loop spans 13 amino acids.

The chain joins TRBV6-5 to TRBJ1-3, with TRBD1 as a possible D gene (5 bases). The V end lost 2 bases, the J end lost 4 bases, and 12 bases lay between the germline ends. Germline V gene data show CDR1 as MNHEY and CDR2 as SVGAGI. The CDR3 runs to 15 residues. The chain's CDR3 is CASSYVSGLGNTIYF. The CDR3 nucleotides read TGTGCCAGCAGTTACGTTTCGGGACTAGGAAACACCATATATTTT.

This clone came up a few times. The chain joins TRBV10-1 to TRBJ2-2; D gene ambiguous. Germline V gives CDR1 WNHNN, CDR2 SYGVQD (reference sequence). V shed 8 bases and J shed 3 bases, with 10 bases lying between them. The CDR3 extends over 13 amino acids. This CDR3 is CASAVQHTGELFF. Written as DNA, the CDR3 is TGCGCCAGCGCCGTACAGCACACCGGGGAGCTGTTTTTT.

This sequence joins TRBV19 and TRBJ2-7; 11 bases fit TRBD1. CDR1 LNHDA and CDR2 SQIVND come from the germline V gene (reference sequence). The CDR3 runs 14 residues. V was clipped by 5 bases and J by 3 bases; unmatched bases: 3. The CDR3 protein is CASSGQGAYYEQYF. The CDR3 bases are TGTGCCAGTAGTGGACAGGGGGCTTACTACGAGCAGTACTTC.

This clone was picked up a small number of times. This chain joins TRBV4-2 and TRBJ2-5; perhaps TRBD2 as D (7 bases). Germline V gives CDR1 LGHNA, CDR2 YNFKEQ. V lost 1 base, J lost 0 bases, and 12 bases lay in between. This CDR3 is built from 16 residues. The CDR3, as DNA: TGTGCCAGCAGCCAAGTGGGGGGGACAAACCAAGAGACCCAGTACTTC. This codes for CASSQVGGTNQETQYF.

The chain couples TRBV4-1 to TRBJ2-5, with no clear D. The CDR3 loop spans 13 amino acids. Germline V lookup: CDR1 MGHRA, CDR2 YSYEKL. Trimming shortened V by 2 bases and J by 2 bases, and 6 bases separated the two germline ends. This CDR3 is CASSQQIQETQYF. Written as DNA, the CDR3 is TGCGCCAGCAGCCAACAGATACAAGAGACCCAGTACTTC.

The V call is TRBV7-9, the J call TRBJ2-5, with no clear D. The germline V and J ends were trimmed by 4 bases and 2 bases, with 11 bases remaining between them. The CDR3 has 14 residues. Germline V CDR1 and CDR2: SEHNR, FQNEAQ (reference sequence). CDR3 residues: CASSSAGSQETQYF. DNA of the CDR3: TGTGCCAGCAGCTCAGCCGGGTCACAAGAGACCCAGTACTTC.

The chain combines TRBV6-4 with TRBJ2-1, with 10 bases aligning to TRBD1. This CDR3 region has 15 residues. Germline trimming cut 6 bases from V and 6 bases from J; bases unmatched to any gene: 8. Germline CDR1 reads MRHNA; CDR2 reads SNTAGT. Written as DNA, the CDR3 is TGTGCCAGCAGCCCCGGGACAGGGGCCATCAATGAGCAGTTCTTC. Its translation is CASSPGTGAINEQFF.

This chain connects TRBV30 to TRBJ1-3; D is perhaps TRBD1 (6 bases). CDR1 and CDR2 from the germline V gene are GTSNPN and SVGIG (reference sequence). With 3 bases removed from V and 0 bases from J, the gap between germline ends came to 9 bases. The CDR3 is 14 residues long. The CDR3 spells CAWRQGYSGNTIYF. The CDR3 coding sequence is TGTGCCTGGAGGCAGGGGTACTCTGGAAACACCATATATTTT.